The TCR beta chain under discussion was sequenced for a study of blood T cell repertoires in COVID-19. Assay used: immunoSEQ multiplex PCR; TCRdb lists only in-frame clones, some missing. The sample lists approximately 260,000 clones, more than 70% seen once, with roughly 1.2% in the top ten. The trim removed 4 bases at V and 4 bases at J, leaving 9 bases unmatched. The CDR3 consists of 16 residues. Per germline, CDR1 SGHNT and CDR2 YYREEE (reference sequence). Sequences were obtained from PBMCs or T cells enriched from blood (not recorded which). The receptor's source is a woman aged 40 to 49 with acute COVID-19. The V gene is TRBV5-4, the J gene TRBJ1-4; 8 bases are a match to TRBD1. CDR3 sequence: CASSRTGQPDNEKLFF. DNA of the CDR3: TGTGCCAGCAGCCGGACAGGGCAGCCCGATAATGAAAAACTGTTTTTT.